The 8 T cell receptor beta chains below all came from one sample that was sequenced in a study of PD-1 blockade in classical Hodgkin lymphoma. Following autologous stem cell transplantation, relapse occurred in every patient, and exposure to brentuximab vedotin varied. This table comes from immunoSEQ multiplex PCR, and its TCRdb copy is limited to in-frame clones, with some not included. Here the sample spans 25,000 to 35,000 clones, 70% to 75% being singletons. The sample was peripheral blood mononuclear cells (PBMCs), taken before the second cycle of nivolumab. Receptors were obtained from a human donor with classical Hodgkin lymphoma.

This clone was detected only a few times. The V and J genes are TRBV4-1 and TRBJ2-3; TRBD2 matches at 11 bases. CDR3 size: 17 residues. Germline assignment: CDR1 MGHRA and CDR2 YSYEKL. Losses at the gene ends were 1 base for V and 4 bases for J; bases not matched to a gene: 7. In DNA, the CDR3 is TGCGCCAGCAGCCAAGGGGGTTCTAGCGGGGGGTCAGATACGCAGTATTTT. Protein: CASSQGGSSGGSDTQYF.

This clone appeared once. This chain uses TRBV6-6 with TRBJ1-4, with 8 bases identical to TRBD1. This CDR3 spans 15 amino acids. Germline values: CDR1 MNHNY, CDR2 SVGAGI (reference sequence). With 6 bases clipped from V and 2 bases from J, the junction kept 5 bases outside the gene matches. The CDR3, as DNA: TGTGCCAGCAGACCAGGGACAGGCACTAATGAAAAACTGTTTTTT. Its translation is CASRPGTGTNEKLFF.

The chain has TRBV28 and TRBJ1-2, with D maybe TRBD1 (5 bases). CDR1 and CDR2 from the germline V gene are MDHEN and SYDVKM. There are 14 residues in the CDR3. V gave up 3 bases and J gave up 2 bases, with 10 bases separating them. The CDR3 DNA is TGTGCCAGCAGTTTTCGGGGCCTAAACTATGGCTACACCTTC. This gives the protein CASSFRGLNYGYTF.

The chain couples TRBV29-1 to TRBJ1-4, with D uncertain. Trimming left V 1 base short and J 2 bases short, with 17 bases between. The germline V gene encodes CDR1 SQVTM and CDR2 ANQGSEA. There are 17 residues in the CDR3. CDR3 nucleotide sequence: TGCAGCGTTGAAGTAGCCGGGAGAAGGGAGACTAATGAAAAACTGTTTTTT. Its protein product is CSVEVAGRRETNEKLFF.

The V gene is TRBV5-1, the J gene TRBJ1-1; D is unresolved. This CDR3 is 12 amino acids long. Trimming shortened V by 2 bases and J by 0 bases, and 2 bases separated the two germline ends. Germline CDR1 reads SGHRS; CDR2 reads YFSETQ. The CDR3 loop is CASSLVNTEAFF. The CDR3 DNA reads as TGCGCCAGCAGCTTAGTGAACACTGAAGCTTTCTTT. Looking up the rest from reference TRBV5-1 and TRBJ1-1 gives the full variable domain: KAGVTQTPRYLIKTRGQQVTLSCSPISGHRSVSWYQQTPGQGLQFLFEYFSETQRNKGNFPGRFSGRQFSNSRSEMNVSTLELGDSALYLCASSLVNTEAFFGQGTRLTVV.

The genes are TRBV27 and TRBJ2-1, with TRBD2 as a possible D gene (6 bases). Trimming shortened V by 3 bases and J by 4 bases, and 10 bases separated the two germline ends. This CDR3 is built from 14 residues. The germline CDR1 and CDR2 sequences are MNHEY and SMNVEV (reference sequence). CDR3 loop: CASSFPGEYNEQFF. The DNA of the CDR3 is TGTGCCAGCAGTTTCCCGGGGGAGTACAATGAGCAGTTCTTC.

V and J are TRBV6-1 and TRBJ1-2, with 7 bases aligning to TRBD1. Germline V CDR1 and CDR2: MNHNS, SASEGT. CDR3 length equals 13 residues. J gave up 4 bases and V 9 bases, and 8 bases lay outside the gene matches. CDR3 in DNA: TGTGCCAGTGGGGACAGCCCATTCTATGGCTACACCTTC. Translated, it gives CASGDSPFYGYTF.

This sequence joins TRBV5-1 and TRBJ2-5, with D perhaps matching TRBD2 (7 bases). Germline V gene lookup returns CDR1 SGHRS and CDR2 YFSETQ. The CDR3 extends over 16 amino acids. Between the trimmed V and J ends, which lost 1 base and 5 bases, there was a span of 18 bases. The CDR3: CASSLPPPGGLETQYF. CDR3 sequence (DNA): TGCGCCAGCAGCTTGCCTCCACCCGGGGGGCTTGAGACCCAGTACTTC.